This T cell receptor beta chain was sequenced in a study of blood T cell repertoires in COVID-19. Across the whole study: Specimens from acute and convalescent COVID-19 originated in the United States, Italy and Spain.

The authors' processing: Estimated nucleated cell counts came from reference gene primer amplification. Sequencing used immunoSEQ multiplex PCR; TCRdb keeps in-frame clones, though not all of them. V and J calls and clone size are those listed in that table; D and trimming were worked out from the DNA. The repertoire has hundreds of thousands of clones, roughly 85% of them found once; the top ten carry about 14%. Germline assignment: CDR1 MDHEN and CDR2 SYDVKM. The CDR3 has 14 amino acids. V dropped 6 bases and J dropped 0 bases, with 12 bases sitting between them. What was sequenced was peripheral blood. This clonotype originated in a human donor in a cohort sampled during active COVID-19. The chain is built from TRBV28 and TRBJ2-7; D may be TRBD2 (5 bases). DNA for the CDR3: TGTGCCAGCAGGTCGGGGATTAGCTCCTACGAGCAGTACTTC. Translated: CASRSGISSYEQYF.